This T cell receptor beta chain was sequenced during a study of CD8 T cells in Susac syndrome. With random hexamers, 0.5 to 1 ug RNA was reverse transcribed. MiXCR, applied by TCRdb to the immunoSEQ multiplex PCR reads, yields one record per CDR3 protein. The sample yields hundreds of thousands of distinct CDR3 sequences, 75% to 90% seen once. TCR beta was sequenced from blood CD8+ and CD4+ T cells. The CDR3 has 17 amino acids. V lost 2 bases to trimming and J lost 4 bases, with 19 bases between them. Germline values: CDR1 PRHDT, CDR2 FYEKMQ (reference sequence). The chain is built from TRBV13 and TRBJ2-3; possibly TRBD2 for D (5 bases). Sequenced: CD8+ T cells from PBMCs. The sequence derives from a human donor with multiple sclerosis. The CDR3 DNA follows: TGTGCCAGCAGCTTAACGAGTGGGCTAGCATTTTCAGATACGCAGTATTTT. Translation gives CASSLTSGLAFSDTQYF.